This TCR beta chain was retrieved from a study of blood T cell repertoires in COVID-19. Trimming cost V 4 bases and J 3 bases; bases outside gene matches: 7. Germline assignment: CDR1 SGHNT and CDR2 YYREEE (reference sequence). This CDR3 contains 15 residues. Per the original methods: Amplified reference gene primers provided the basis for estimating nucleated cell counts. Clones were read by immunoSEQ multiplex PCR, and TCRdb kept only the in-frame ones, dropping some. V and J calls and clone size follow that table, whereas D and trimming were derived from the DNA. The data show some 100,000 clones, approximately 93% seen once.

The sequence derives from a man aged 55 to 70 with acute or convalescent COVID-19. What was sequenced was peripheral blood. V usage is TRBV5-4 and J usage is TRBJ1-1; TRBD1 matches 9 bases. The CDR3 spells CASSPPGTGYTEAFF. Here the CDR3 DNA reads TGTGCCAGCAGCCCTCCCGGGACAGGGTACACTGAAGCTTTCTTT.